These T cell receptor beta chains were read from a single sample in a study of shared clonotypes between healthy human individuals. Data came from immunoSEQ multiplex PCR; TCRdb stores just in-frame clones and leaves some out. Here the sample spans approximately 1,500,000 clones, 95% to 99% being singletons. The specimen was naive CD4+ T cells sorted from blood. The receptors come from a man between 25 and 39 years old in good health. CDR3s include the opening cysteine and the closing phenylalanine or tryptophan. The order of the fields is D gene, J gene, V gene, clone size, CDR3 DNA, CDR3 protein. D genes are given only for firm matches. Clone size is shown for a subset of rows, as once, few, many or a class of expanded clone.

d_gene: .
j_gene: TRBJ2-3
v_gene: TRBV9
abundance: .
CDR3nt: TGTGCCAGCAGCCAGTTATCCAGCACAGATACGCAGTATTTT
CDR3aa: CASSQLSSTDTQYF

d_gene: .
j_gene: TRBJ2-1
v_gene: TRBV4-1
abundance: .
CDR3nt: TGCGCCAGCAGCCAAGAAACGGGGAGCCAGCAGTTCTTC
CDR3aa: CASSQETGSQQFF

d_gene: TRBD1
j_gene: TRBJ2-1
v_gene: TRBV18
abundance: once
CDR3nt: TGTGCCAGCTCACCCCGGGTGACAGGGGGTAGCTCCTACAATGAGCAGTTCTTC
CDR3aa: CASSPRVTGGSSYNEQFF

d_gene: TRBD2
j_gene: TRBJ2-7
v_gene: TRBV7-2
abundance: .
CDR3nt: TGTGCCAGCAGCCAAGAACTGGGACTAGACACCTACGAGCAGTACTTC
CDR3aa: CASSQELGLDTYEQYF

d_gene: TRBD1
j_gene: TRBJ2-7
v_gene: TRBV7-2
abundance: .
CDR3nt: TGTGCCAGCAACAAGGACAGGTCAGCCTACGAGCAGTACTTC
CDR3aa: CASNKDRSAYEQYF

d_gene: .
j_gene: TRBJ2-4
v_gene: TRBV19
abundance: .
CDR3nt: TGTGCCAGTAGGCAGGGGACAAGGATGAAAAACATTCAGTACTTC
CDR3aa: CASRQGTRMKNIQYF

d_gene: .
j_gene: TRBJ2-7
v_gene: TRBV11-2
abundance: .
CDR3nt: TGTGCCAGCAGCCGCCAAGGAGCGGGTCTCTCCTACGAGCAGTACTTC
CDR3aa: CASSRQGAGLSYEQYF

d_gene: TRBD2
j_gene: TRBJ2-3
v_gene: TRBV7-8
abundance: .
CDR3nt: TGTGCCAGCAGCTTACGTGGTAGCGGGAATACAGATACGCAGTATTTT
CDR3aa: CASSLRGSGNTDTQYF

d_gene: TRBD2
j_gene: TRBJ2-7
v_gene: TRBV5-1
abundance: .
CDR3nt: TGCGCCAGCAGCTCGGCGGGAGGGACCTACGAGCAGTACTTC
CDR3aa: CASSSAGGTYEQYF

d_gene: .
j_gene: TRBJ2-6
v_gene: TRBV9
abundance: .
CDR3nt: TGTGCCAGCAGCGTTGATGGGGGAGCTGGGGCCAACGTCCTGACTTTC
CDR3aa: CASSVDGGAGANVLTF

d_gene: .
j_gene: TRBJ2-3
v_gene: TRBV6-4
abundance: .
CDR3nt: TGTGCCAGCAGTGACTCGGGGCGGCGGACAGATACGCAGTATTTT
CDR3aa: CASSDSGRRTDTQYF

d_gene: .
j_gene: TRBJ1-5
v_gene: TRBV7-8
abundance: .
CDR3nt: TGTGCCAGCAGCTCAAGATCAACAGGCAATCAGCCCCAGCATTTT
CDR3aa: CASSSRSTGNQPQHF

d_gene: TRBD2
j_gene: TRBJ2-1
v_gene: TRBV29-1
abundance: .
CDR3nt: TGCAGCGTGATGGGACTAGCGGGAGATCAGCAGTTCTTC
CDR3aa: CSVMGLAGDQQFF

d_gene: .
j_gene: TRBJ1-1
v_gene: TRBV7-6
abundance: once
CDR3nt: TGTGCCAGCAGCTTGTCGCAGGGGAACACTGAAGCTTTCTTT
CDR3aa: CASSLSQGNTEAFF

d_gene: TRBD1
j_gene: TRBJ2-5
v_gene: TRBV7-9
abundance: .
CDR3nt: TGTGCCAGCAGCCAGTCCGGGACAGATCAAGAGACCCAGTACTTC
CDR3aa: CASSQSGTDQETQYF

d_gene: .
j_gene: TRBJ1-4
v_gene: TRBV15
abundance: .
CDR3nt: TGTGCCACCAGCAGGAACCCAGGGTACGATGAAAAACTGTTTTTT
CDR3aa: CATSRNPGYDEKLFF

d_gene: TRBD2
j_gene: TRBJ2-1
v_gene: TRBV9
abundance: .
CDR3nt: TGTGCCAGCAGCAAAACTAGCGGGAACAATGAGCAGTTCTTC
CDR3aa: CASSKTSGNNEQFF

d_gene: .
j_gene: TRBJ1-5
v_gene: TRBV2
abundance: .
CDR3nt: TGTGCCAGCAAGTTCGGGAGAATTAGCAATCAGCCCCAGCATTTT
CDR3aa: CASKFGRISNQPQHF

d_gene: TRBD2
j_gene: TRBJ2-3
v_gene: TRBV28
abundance: .
CDR3nt: TGTGCCAGCAGTTTAGCCGGACTAGCGGGGGGTATGGATACGCAGTATTTT
CDR3aa: CASSLAGLAGGMDTQYF

d_gene: TRBD1
j_gene: TRBJ2-7
v_gene: TRBV30
abundance: .
CDR3nt: TGTGCCTGGAGTGCAACAGGGGGCTTGGGGCAGTACTTC
CDR3aa: CAWSATGGLGQYF

d_gene: TRBD1
j_gene: TRBJ1-5
v_gene: TRBV6-1
abundance: .
CDR3nt: TGTGCCAGCAGCCGGGACAGGGGCCATCAGCCCCAGCATTTT
CDR3aa: CASSRDRGHQPQHF

d_gene: .
j_gene: TRBJ2-7
v_gene: TRBV7-9
abundance: .
CDR3nt: TGTGCCAGCAGTCACGGATTCTACGAGCAGTACTTC
CDR3aa: CASSHGFYEQYF

d_gene: .
j_gene: TRBJ2-1
v_gene: TRBV28
abundance: .
CDR3nt: TGTGCCATGGGGAAGGGCAACCATGAGCAGTTCTTC
CDR3aa: CAMGKGNHEQFF

d_gene: .
j_gene: TRBJ2-7
v_gene: TRBV28
abundance: .
CDR3nt: TGTGCCAGCAGTTTTCAAGGGAACGAGCAGTACTTC
CDR3aa: CASSFQGNEQYF

d_gene: .
j_gene: TRBJ1-5
v_gene: TRBV30
abundance: .
CDR3nt: TGTGCCTGGAGTGCGACATCTCCGGATCAGCCCCAGCATTTT
CDR3aa: CAWSATSPDQPQHF

d_gene: .
j_gene: TRBJ1-1
v_gene: TRBV5-4
abundance: .
CDR3nt: TGTGCCAGCAGCCCGACGACAGTTACGAGGACTGAAGCTTTCTTT
CDR3aa: CASSPTTVTRTEAFF

d_gene: .
j_gene: TRBJ2-1
v_gene: TRBV5-5
abundance: .
CDR3nt: TGTGCCAGCAGCCAGGACAGTTCCTACAATGAGCAGTTCTTC
CDR3aa: CASSQDSSYNEQFF

d_gene: .
j_gene: TRBJ2-1
v_gene: TRBV5-1
abundance: .
CDR3nt: TGCGCCAGCAGCTTGTCGGAGGGGGCCCTATTCAGCTCCTACAATGAGCAGTTCTTC
CDR3aa: CASSLSEGALFSSYNEQFF

d_gene: .
j_gene: TRBJ1-1
v_gene: TRBV7-9
abundance: .
CDR3nt: TGTGCCAGCAGCTTGGGATCTTGGGTGGACACTGAAGCTTTCTTT
CDR3aa: CASSLGSWVDTEAFF

d_gene: .
j_gene: TRBJ1-1
v_gene: TRBV11-2
abundance: .
CDR3nt: TGTGCCAGCAGCCTAACCAGTTCGGACACTGAAGCTTTCTTT
CDR3aa: CASSLTSSDTEAFF

d_gene: TRBD1
j_gene: TRBJ2-3
v_gene: TRBV13
abundance: .
CDR3nt: TGTGCCAGCAGCTCCGGGACAGGGCTTGCAGATACGCAGTATTTT
CDR3aa: CASSSGTGLADTQYF

d_gene: TRBD2
j_gene: TRBJ2-7
v_gene: TRBV25-1
abundance: .
CDR3nt: TGTGCCAGCAGTGAGCTAGCGGGACACTACGAGCAGTACTTC
CDR3aa: CASSELAGHYEQYF

d_gene: .
j_gene: TRBJ1-1
v_gene: TRBV7-9
abundance: .
CDR3nt: TGTGCCAGCAGCTTAGGAGCGGGGGAGAACACTGAAGCTTTCTTT
CDR3aa: CASSLGAGENTEAFF

d_gene: TRBD2
j_gene: TRBJ2-5
v_gene: TRBV6-5
abundance: .
CDR3nt: TGTGCCAGCAGTCGAGCGGGAGTAACCCAAGAGACCCAGTACTTC
CDR3aa: CASSRAGVTQETQYF

d_gene: TRBD1
j_gene: TRBJ1-2
v_gene: TRBV6-4
abundance: .
CDR3nt: TGTGCCAGCAGTCGCGACAGGGGGGATGGCTACACCTTC
CDR3aa: CASSRDRGDGYTF

d_gene: .
j_gene: TRBJ2-7
v_gene: TRBV2
abundance: .
CDR3nt: TGTGCCAGCAGTGGGACATACGAGCAGTACTTC
CDR3aa: CASSGTYEQYF

d_gene: TRBD2
j_gene: TRBJ2-1
v_gene: TRBV7-3
abundance: once
CDR3nt: TGTGCCAGCAGCTTAAAAGCGGGAGTGGTCAATGAGCAGTTCTTC
CDR3aa: CASSLKAGVVNEQFF

d_gene: .
j_gene: TRBJ1-1
v_gene: TRBV6-5
abundance: .
CDR3nt: TGTGCCAGCAGTTACAATCGGGGGGCGGGCACTGAAGCTTTCTTT
CDR3aa: CASSYNRGAGTEAFF

d_gene: .
j_gene: TRBJ2-3
v_gene: TRBV5-1
abundance: .
CDR3nt: TGCGCCAGCAGCCCCTCCGGGGGCACAGATACGCAGTATTTT
CDR3aa: CASSPSGGTDTQYF

d_gene: TRBD2
j_gene: TRBJ2-7
v_gene: TRBV5-1
abundance: .
CDR3nt: TGCGCCAGCAGCAAAGGGACTAGCGGGAGCATCGAGTACGAGCAGTACTTC
CDR3aa: CASSKGTSGSIEYEQYF

d_gene: TRBD1
j_gene: TRBJ2-2
v_gene: TRBV5-1
abundance: .
CDR3nt: TGCGCCAGCAGCTCGAGGACAGGGACCAACACCGGGGAGCTGTTTTTT
CDR3aa: CASSSRTGTNTGELFF

d_gene: .
j_gene: TRBJ2-3
v_gene: TRBV11-3
abundance: .
CDR3nt: TGTGCCAGCAGCCCACAGGGAAGCACAGATACGCAGTATTTT
CDR3aa: CASSPQGSTDTQYF

d_gene: .
j_gene: TRBJ2-7
v_gene: TRBV10-1
abundance: .
CDR3nt: TGCGCCAGCAGTGAGTCATACAGGGCGGGCTACGAGCAGTACTTC
CDR3aa: CASSESYRAGYEQYF

d_gene: .
j_gene: TRBJ2-1
v_gene: TRBV5-4
abundance: .
CDR3nt: TGTGCCAGCAGCTCAGTCGTCAATGAGCAGTTCTTC
CDR3aa: CASSSVVNEQFF

d_gene: TRBD1
j_gene: TRBJ2-2
v_gene: TRBV5-6
abundance: .
CDR3nt: TGTGCCAGCAGCTTTGACAGGGGGGGACCCGCCGGGGAGCTGTTTTTT
CDR3aa: CASSFDRGGPAGELFF

d_gene: TRBD1
j_gene: TRBJ1-4
v_gene: TRBV5-4
abundance: .
CDR3nt: TGTGCCAGCAGCGACTACAGGGGGGTTAATGAAAAACTGTTTTTT
CDR3aa: CASSDYRGVNEKLFF

d_gene: .
j_gene: TRBJ1-1
v_gene: TRBV6-1
abundance: .
CDR3nt: TGTGCCAGCAGTGACCAGCCTAACCTCACTGAAGCTTTCTTT
CDR3aa: CASSDQPNLTEAFF

d_gene: .
j_gene: TRBJ2-3
v_gene: TRBV5-1
abundance: .
CDR3nt: TGCGCCAGCAGCTCCCCCTCGGGGAACACAGATACGCAGTATTTT
CDR3aa: CASSSPSGNTDTQYF

d_gene: .
j_gene: TRBJ2-7
v_gene: TRBV27
abundance: .
CDR3nt: TGTGCCAGCAGCGGGACGACTTCCTACGAGCAGTACTTC
CDR3aa: CASSGTTSYEQYF

d_gene: TRBD1
j_gene: TRBJ2-7
v_gene: TRBV7-9
abundance: .
CDR3nt: TGTGCCAGCAGCCGGACAGGGGACGAGCAGTACTTC
CDR3aa: CASSRTGDEQYF

d_gene: .
j_gene: TRBJ2-1
v_gene: TRBV5-1
abundance: .
CDR3nt: TGCGCCAGCAGCCCGGTGGGAAGTTACAATGAGCAGTTCTTC
CDR3aa: CASSPVGSYNEQFF

d_gene: .
j_gene: TRBJ1-5
v_gene: TRBV29-1
abundance: once
CDR3nt: TGCAGCGTTGCGGACAGACTCAATCAGCCCCAGCATTTT
CDR3aa: CSVADRLNQPQHF

d_gene: .
j_gene: TRBJ2-3
v_gene: TRBV11-3
abundance: .
CDR3nt: TGTGCCAGCAGCCGAGGGGCTGGCACAGATACGCAGTATTTT
CDR3aa: CASSRGAGTDTQYF

d_gene: TRBD1
j_gene: TRBJ1-4
v_gene: TRBV7-9
abundance: .
CDR3nt: TGTGCCAGCAGTAGAACGACAGGGTTGCTACGGGCAACTAATGAAAAACTGTTTTTT
CDR3aa: CASSRTTGLLRATNEKLFF

d_gene: .
j_gene: TRBJ2-5
v_gene: TRBV6-5
abundance: .
CDR3nt: TGTGCCAGCAGCCTACTCTGGAACCAAGAGACCCAGTACTTC
CDR3aa: CASSLLWNQETQYF

d_gene: .
j_gene: TRBJ2-5
v_gene: TRBV10-3
abundance: once
CDR3nt: TGTGCCATCAGTGAGTCGGGCCGGCGCCAGCCCCAAGAGACCCAGTACTTC
CDR3aa: CAISESGRRQPQETQYF

d_gene: .
j_gene: TRBJ1-2
v_gene: TRBV5-1
abundance: .
CDR3nt: TGCGCCAGCAAGGGTTCGTCGGCAGGGAACTATGGCTACACCTTC
CDR3aa: CASKGSSAGNYGYTF

d_gene: .
j_gene: TRBJ2-7
v_gene: TRBV10-2
abundance: .
CDR3nt: TGCGCCAGCAGTCGGCAGGGGAGCATCTACGAGCAGTACTTC
CDR3aa: CASSRQGSIYEQYF

d_gene: TRBD1
j_gene: TRBJ1-1
v_gene: TRBV2
abundance: .
CDR3nt: TGTGCCAGCAGCGAGGAAGCGGGACAGGGAGCTTTCTTT
CDR3aa: CASSEEAGQGAFF

d_gene: .
j_gene: TRBJ1-1
v_gene: TRBV11-2
abundance: .
CDR3nt: TGTGCCAGCAGCCACGGACAGCACACTGAAGCTTTCTTT
CDR3aa: CASSHGQHTEAFF